This T cell receptor beta chain originates from a study of T-cell reconstitution after alpha-beta-depleted transplantation in children. This clonotype came up a few times. Unique molecular identifiers were incorporated into the prepared TCRbeta library. TCRdb itself ran the PCR reads through MiXCR, one entry per CDR3 protein. The sample contains some 500,000 distinct CDR3 sequences, roughly 18% of which appear only once. CDR3 length equals 16 residues. V lost 4 bases to trimming and J lost 2 bases; unmatched junction nucleotides: 8. Per the germline V gene, CDR1 is SGHRS and CDR2 is YFSETQ. The starting material was PBMCs from the stem cell graft donor, obtained from the stem cell graft. This chain links TRBV5-1 with TRBJ2-1; the match to TRBD2 covers 8 bases. This TCR was recovered from a human donor who donated a stem cell graft to a child with acute lymphoblastic leukemia. For the CDR3, the DNA is TGCGCCAGCAGCGCCGGGCTAGCGGGTGCCTACAATGAGCAGTTCTTC. Protein: CASSAGLAGAYNEQFF.